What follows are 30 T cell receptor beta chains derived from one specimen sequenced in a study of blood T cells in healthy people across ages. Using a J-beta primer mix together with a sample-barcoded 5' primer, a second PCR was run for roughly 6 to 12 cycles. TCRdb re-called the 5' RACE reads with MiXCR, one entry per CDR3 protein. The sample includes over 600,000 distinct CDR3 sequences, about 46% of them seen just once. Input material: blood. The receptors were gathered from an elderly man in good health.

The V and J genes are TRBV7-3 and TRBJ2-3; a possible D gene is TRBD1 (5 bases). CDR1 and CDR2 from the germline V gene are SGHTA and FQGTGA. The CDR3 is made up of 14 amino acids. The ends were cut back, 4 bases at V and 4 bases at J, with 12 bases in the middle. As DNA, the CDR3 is TGTGCCAGCAGCTCTGGACACGGAGCAGATACGCAGTATTTT. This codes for CASSSGHGADTQYF. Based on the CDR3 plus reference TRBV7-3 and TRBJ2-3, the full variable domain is GAGVSQTPSNKVTEKGKYVELRCDPISGHTALYWYRQSLGQGPEFLIYFQGTGAADDSGLPNDRFFAVRPEGSVSTLKIQRTERGDSAVYLCASSSGHGADTQYFGPGTRLTVL.

CDR3 sequence (DNA): TGTGCCACCAGTGACCCCTCGGCGGACCCCTACAATGAGCAGTTCTTC. It specifies CATSDPSADPYNEQFF. The rearrangement joins TRBV24-1 to TRBJ2-1, with D uncertain. Germline CDR1 KGHDR, CDR2 SFDVKD. The CDR3 sequence is 16 residues long. V was pared by 4 bases and J by 2 bases, with 14 bases between.

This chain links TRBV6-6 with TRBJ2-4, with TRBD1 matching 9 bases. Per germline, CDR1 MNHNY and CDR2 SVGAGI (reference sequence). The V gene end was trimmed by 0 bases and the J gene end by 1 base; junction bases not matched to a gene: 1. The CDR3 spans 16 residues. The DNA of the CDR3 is TGTGCCAGCAGTTACTCGGGACAGGGCGCCAAAAACATTCAGTACTTC. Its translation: CASSYSGQGAKNIQYF.

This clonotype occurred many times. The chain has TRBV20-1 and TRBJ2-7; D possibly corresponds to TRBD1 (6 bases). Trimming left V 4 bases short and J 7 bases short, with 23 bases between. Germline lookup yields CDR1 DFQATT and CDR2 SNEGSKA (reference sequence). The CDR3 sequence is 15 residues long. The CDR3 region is CSAKDPGTRVLEQYF. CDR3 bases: TGCAGTGCTAAAGACCCCGGGACACGGGTCCTAGAGCAGTACTTC.

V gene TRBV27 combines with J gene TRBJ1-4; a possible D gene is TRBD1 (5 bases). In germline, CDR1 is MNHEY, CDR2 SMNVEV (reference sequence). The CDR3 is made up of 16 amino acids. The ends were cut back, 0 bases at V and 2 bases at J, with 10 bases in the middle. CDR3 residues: CASSLSGTYTNEKLFF. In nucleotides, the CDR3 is TGTGCCAGCAGTTTATCGGGGACCTACACTAATGAAAAACTGTTTTTT.

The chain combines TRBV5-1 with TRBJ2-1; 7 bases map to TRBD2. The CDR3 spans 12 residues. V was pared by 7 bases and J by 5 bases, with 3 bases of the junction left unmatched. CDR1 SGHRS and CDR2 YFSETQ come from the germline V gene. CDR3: CASLAVDNEQFF. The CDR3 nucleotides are TGCGCCAGCCTAGCGGTTGACAATGAGCAGTTCTTC.

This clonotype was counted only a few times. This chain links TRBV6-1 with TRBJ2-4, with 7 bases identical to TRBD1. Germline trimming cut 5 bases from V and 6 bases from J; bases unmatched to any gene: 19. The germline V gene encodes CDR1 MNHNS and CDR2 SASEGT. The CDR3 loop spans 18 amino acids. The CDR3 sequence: CASSPRTLTGTSRNIQYF. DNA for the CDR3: TGTGCCAGCAGTCCGAGGACCCTGACAGGGACGTCCAGAAACATTCAGTACTTC.

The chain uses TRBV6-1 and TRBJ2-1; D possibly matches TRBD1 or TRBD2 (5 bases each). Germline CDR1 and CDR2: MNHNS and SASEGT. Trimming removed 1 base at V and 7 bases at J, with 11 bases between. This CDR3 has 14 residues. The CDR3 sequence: CASSEGDPSNEQFF. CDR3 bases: TGTGCCAGCAGTGAAGGGGACCCCTCAAATGAGCAGTTCTTC.

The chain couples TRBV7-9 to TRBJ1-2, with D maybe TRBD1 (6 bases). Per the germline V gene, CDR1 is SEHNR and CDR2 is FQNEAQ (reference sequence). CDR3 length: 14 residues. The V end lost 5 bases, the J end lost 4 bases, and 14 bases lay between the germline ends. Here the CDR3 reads CASSNTGFAYGYTF. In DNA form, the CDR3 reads TGTGCCAGCAGCAATACAGGGTTCGCCTATGGCTACACCTTC.

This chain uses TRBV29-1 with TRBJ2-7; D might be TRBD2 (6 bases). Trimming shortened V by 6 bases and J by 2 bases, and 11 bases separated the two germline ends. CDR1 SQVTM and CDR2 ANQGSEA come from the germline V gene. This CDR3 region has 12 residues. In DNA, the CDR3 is TGCAGCGTCGCTACGGGGGCCTACGAGCAGTACTTC. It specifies CSVATGAYEQYF.

The CDR3 region is CASSSRVQIFNTEAFF. The CDR3 region has the DNA TGTGCCAGCAGTTCCCGCGTACAGATTTTTAACACTGAAGCTTTCTTT. This chain joins TRBV27 and TRBJ1-1; no definite D call. The CDR3 is 16 amino acids. The germline V gene encodes CDR1 MNHEY and CDR2 SMNVEV (reference sequence). V was pared by 4 bases and J by 2 bases, with 17 bases between.

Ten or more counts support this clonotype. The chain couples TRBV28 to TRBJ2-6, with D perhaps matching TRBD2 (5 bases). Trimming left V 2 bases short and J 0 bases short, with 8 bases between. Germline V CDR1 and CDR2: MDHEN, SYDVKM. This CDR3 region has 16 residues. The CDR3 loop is CASSLGGNSGANVLTF. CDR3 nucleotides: TGTGCCAGCAGTTTAGGAGGAAACTCTGGGGCCAACGTCCTGACTTTC.

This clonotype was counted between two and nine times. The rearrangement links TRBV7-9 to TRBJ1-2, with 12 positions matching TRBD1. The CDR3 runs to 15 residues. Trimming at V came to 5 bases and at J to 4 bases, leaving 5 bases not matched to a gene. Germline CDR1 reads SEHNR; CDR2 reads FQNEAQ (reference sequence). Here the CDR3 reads CASSPGTGGGYGYTF. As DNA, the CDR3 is TGTGCCAGCAGCCCTGGGACAGGGGGCGGCTATGGCTACACCTTC.

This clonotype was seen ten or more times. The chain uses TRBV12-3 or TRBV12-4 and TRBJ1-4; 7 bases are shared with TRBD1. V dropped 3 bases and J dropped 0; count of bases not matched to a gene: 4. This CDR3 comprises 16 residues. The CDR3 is CASSFGQEATNEKLFF. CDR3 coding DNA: TGTGCCAGCAGTTTTGGACAGGAAGCAACTAATGAAAAACTGTTTTTT.

This chain's CDR3 is CASSLASGRAETQYF. The CDR3 DNA reads TGTGCCAGCAGCTTAGCTAGCGGGAGGGCCGAGACCCAGTACTTC. The rearrangement uses TRBV7-2 and TRBJ2-5, with TRBD2 matching over 11 bases. The germline CDR1 and CDR2 sequences are SGHTA and FQGNSA. The junction had 2 bases not matched to a gene; V was cut back by 0 bases and J by 5 bases. CDR3 size: 15 residues. Drawing the rest from reference TRBV7-2 and TRBJ2-5, the complete variable domain is GAGVSQSPSNKVTEKGKDVELRCDPISGHTALYWYRQSLGQGLEFLIYFQGNSAPDKSGLPSDRFSAERTGGSVSTLTIQRTQQEDSAVYLCASSLASGRAETQYFGPGTRLLVL.

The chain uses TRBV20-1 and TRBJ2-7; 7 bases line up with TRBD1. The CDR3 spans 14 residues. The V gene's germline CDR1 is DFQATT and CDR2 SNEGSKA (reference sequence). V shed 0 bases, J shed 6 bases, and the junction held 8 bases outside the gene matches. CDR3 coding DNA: TGCAGTGCTAGAGATCCCCGGACAGGCGGCGAGCAGTACTTC. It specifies CSARDPRTGGEQYF.

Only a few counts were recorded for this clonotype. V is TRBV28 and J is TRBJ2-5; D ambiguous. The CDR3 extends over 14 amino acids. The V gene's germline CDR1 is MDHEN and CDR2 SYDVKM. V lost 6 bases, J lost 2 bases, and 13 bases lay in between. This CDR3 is CASRRMRTQETQYF. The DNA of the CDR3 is TGTGCCAGCAGAAGAATGAGAACACAAGAGACCCAGTACTTC.

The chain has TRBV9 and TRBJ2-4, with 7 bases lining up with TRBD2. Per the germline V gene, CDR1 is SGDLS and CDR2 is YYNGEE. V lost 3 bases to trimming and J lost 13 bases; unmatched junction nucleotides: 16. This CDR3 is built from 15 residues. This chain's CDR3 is CASSAYWSGGGEQYF. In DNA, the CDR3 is TGTGCCAGCAGCGCGTATTGGTCGGGGGGAGGAGAGCAGTACTTC.

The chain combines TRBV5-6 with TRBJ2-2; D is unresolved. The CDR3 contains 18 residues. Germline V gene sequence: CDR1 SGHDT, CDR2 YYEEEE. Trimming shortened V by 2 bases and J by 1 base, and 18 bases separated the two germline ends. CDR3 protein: CASSFQWATSLNTGELFF. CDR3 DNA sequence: TGTGCCAGCAGCTTTCAATGGGCCACGAGCCTGAACACCGGGGAGCTGTTTTTT.

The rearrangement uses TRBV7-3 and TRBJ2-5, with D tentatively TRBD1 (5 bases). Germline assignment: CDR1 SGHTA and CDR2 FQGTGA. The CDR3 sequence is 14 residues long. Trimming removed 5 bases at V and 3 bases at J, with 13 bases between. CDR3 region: CASSPMGQKETQYF. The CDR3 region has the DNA TGTGCCAGCAGCCCAATGGGGCAGAAAGAGACCCAGTACTTC.

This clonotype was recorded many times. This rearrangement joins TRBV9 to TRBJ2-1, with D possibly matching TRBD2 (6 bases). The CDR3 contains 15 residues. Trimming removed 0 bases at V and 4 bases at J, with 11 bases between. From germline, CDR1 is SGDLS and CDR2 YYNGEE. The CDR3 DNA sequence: TGTGCCAGCAGCGTAGTGGGGGGAAATTACAATGAGCAGTTCTTC. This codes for CASSVVGGNYNEQFF.

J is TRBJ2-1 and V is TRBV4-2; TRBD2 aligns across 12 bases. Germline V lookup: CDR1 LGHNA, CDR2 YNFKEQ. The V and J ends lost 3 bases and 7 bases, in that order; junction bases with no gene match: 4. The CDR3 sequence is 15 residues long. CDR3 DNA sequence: TGTGCCAGCAGCCAGCTAGGGACTAGCGGGAATGAGCAGTTCTTC. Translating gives CASSQLGTSGNEQFF.

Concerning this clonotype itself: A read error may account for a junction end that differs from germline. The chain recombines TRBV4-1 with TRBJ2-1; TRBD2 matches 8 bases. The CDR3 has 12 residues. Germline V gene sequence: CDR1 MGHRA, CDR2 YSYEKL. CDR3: CASSQGLVEPFF. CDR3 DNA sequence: TGCGCCAGCAGCCAGGGACTAGTTGAGCCGTTCTTC.

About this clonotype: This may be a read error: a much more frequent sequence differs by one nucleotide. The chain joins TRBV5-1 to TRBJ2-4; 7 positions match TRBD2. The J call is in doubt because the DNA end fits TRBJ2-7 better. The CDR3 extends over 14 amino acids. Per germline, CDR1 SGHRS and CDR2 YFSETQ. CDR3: CASSLRLAGNEQYF. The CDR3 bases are TGCGCCAGCAGCTTGAGACTAGCAGGAAACGAGCAGTACTTC.

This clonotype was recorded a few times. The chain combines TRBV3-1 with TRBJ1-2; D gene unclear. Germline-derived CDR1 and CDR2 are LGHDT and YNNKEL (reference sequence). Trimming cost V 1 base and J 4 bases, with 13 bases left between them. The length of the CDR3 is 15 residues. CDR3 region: CASSQVWQGGYGYTF. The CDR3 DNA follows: TGTGCCAGCAGCCAAGTGTGGCAAGGAGGCTATGGCTACACCTTC. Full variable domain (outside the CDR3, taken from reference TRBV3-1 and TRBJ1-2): DTAVSQTPKYLVTQMGNDKSIKCEQNLGHDTMYWYKQDSKKFLKIMFSYNNKELIINETVPNRFSPKSPDKAHLNLHINSLELGDSAVYFCASSQVWQGGYGYTFGSGTRLTVV.

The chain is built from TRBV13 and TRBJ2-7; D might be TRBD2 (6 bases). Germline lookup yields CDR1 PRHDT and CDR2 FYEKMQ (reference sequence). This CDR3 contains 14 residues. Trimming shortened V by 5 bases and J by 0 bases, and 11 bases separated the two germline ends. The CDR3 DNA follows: TGTGCCAGCAGCCGCGGGGAGTCCTCCTACGAGCAGTACTTC. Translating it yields CASSRGESSYEQYF.

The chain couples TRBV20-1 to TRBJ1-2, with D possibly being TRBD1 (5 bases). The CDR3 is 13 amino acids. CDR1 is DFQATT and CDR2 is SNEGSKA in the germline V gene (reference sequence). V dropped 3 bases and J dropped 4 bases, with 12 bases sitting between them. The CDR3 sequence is CSASRDSGYGYTF. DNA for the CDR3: TGCAGTGCTAGTCGCGACAGCGGCTATGGCTACACCTTC.

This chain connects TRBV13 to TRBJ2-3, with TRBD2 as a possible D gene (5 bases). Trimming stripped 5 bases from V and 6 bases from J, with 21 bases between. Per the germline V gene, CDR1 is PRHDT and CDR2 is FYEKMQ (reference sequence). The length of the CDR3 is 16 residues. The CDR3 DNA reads TGTGCCAGCAGCGCCAAGGCGAGGGCTAGCTTTGATACGCAGTATTTT. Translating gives CASSAKARASFDTQYF. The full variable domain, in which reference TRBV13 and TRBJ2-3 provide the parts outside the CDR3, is AAGVIQSPRHLIKEKRETATLKCYPIPRHDTVYWYQQGPGQDPQFLISFYEKMQSDKGSIPDRFSAQQFSDYHSELNMSSLELGDSALYFCASSAKARASFDTQYFGPGTRLTVL.

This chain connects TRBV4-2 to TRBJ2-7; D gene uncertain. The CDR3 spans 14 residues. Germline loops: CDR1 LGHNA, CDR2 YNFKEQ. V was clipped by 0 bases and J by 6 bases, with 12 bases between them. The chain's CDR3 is CASSQDRARSEQYF. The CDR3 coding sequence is TGTGCCAGCAGCCAAGATCGGGCCCGCTCCGAGCAGTACTTC.

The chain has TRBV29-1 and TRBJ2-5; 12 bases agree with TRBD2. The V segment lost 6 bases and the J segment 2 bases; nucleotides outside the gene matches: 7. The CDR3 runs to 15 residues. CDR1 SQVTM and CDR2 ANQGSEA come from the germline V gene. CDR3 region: CSVVTGLAGQETQYF. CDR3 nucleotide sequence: TGCAGCGTAGTTACTGGACTAGCGGGGCAAGAGACCCAGTACTTC.